This T cell receptor beta chain was captured in a study of long-term antiretroviral therapy in people with HIV. Study-wide results and limits: Across all time points, the repertoire was dominated by clones that expanded before ART.

Comment on this clone: Its target is unknown.

Trimming removed 3 bases at V and 4 bases at J, with 15 bases between. The germline gives CDR1 MGHDK, CDR2 SYGVNS. This CDR3 is 15 amino acids long. Sequencing relied on immunoSEQ assay v3.0, run at survey level. Only in-frame clones appear in the TCRdb table, and some are missing; sequencing was by immunoSEQ multiplex PCR. The repertoire consists of about 12,000 clones, with 88% occurring once and the leading ten covering roughly a fifth. Treatment locations for all participants with HIV were in the United States. The clonotype was recovered from a woman aged 35 to 49 with HIV. The material sequenced was unsorted PBMCs, taken 2.1 years after starting antiretroviral therapy. The V call is TRBV25-1, the J call TRBJ1-2; TRBD1 might be the D (6 bases). DNA of the CDR3: TGTGCCAGCAGTGACCCGGGACAAACCTTCTATGGCTACACCTTC. It codes for CASSDPGQTFYGYTF.